The 17 T cell receptor beta chains reported below all come from one sample, sequenced in a study of shared clonotypes between healthy human individuals. Clones were read by immunoSEQ multiplex PCR, and TCRdb kept only the in-frame ones, dropping some. The data show some 2,100,000 clones, with approximately 94% seen just once and approximately 0.13% held by the top ten. Sequenced input: naive CD4+ T cells sorted from blood. Subset given: CD45RA+ positively selected. The receptors were sampled from a young man in good health.

The V and J genes are TRBV6-1 and TRBJ1-4; TRBD1 is a possible D gene (6 bases). The CDR3 is 15 residues long. V lost 6 bases, J lost 0 bases, and 11 bases lay in between. CDR1 and CDR2 (germline): MNHNS, SASEGT. Here the CDR3 DNA reads TGTGCCAGCAGCACAGACAGGACAACTAATGAAAAACTGTTTTTT. This codes for CASSTDRTTNEKLFF.

The chain has TRBV6-1 and TRBJ1-4; 7 bases map to TRBD1. V trimming: 7 bases; J trimming: 4 bases; junction bases outside the gene matches: 6. Germline V lookup: CDR1 MNHNS, CDR2 SASEGT. The CDR3 is 14 residues long. CDR3: CASNQDRSNEKLFF. The CDR3 DNA reads TGTGCCAGCAACCAGGACAGGAGTAATGAAAAACTGTTTTTT.

This clone appeared a single time. This chain uses TRBV7-8 with TRBJ2-7, with a weak D call TRBD1 (5 bases). Germline CDR1 and CDR2: SGHVS and FQNEAQ. The V and J ends lost 2 bases and 0 bases respectively, with 8 bases between them. CDR3 length: 14 residues. The CDR3 is CASSLFQGSYEQYF. The CDR3 DNA reads as TGTGCCAGCAGCTTATTCCAGGGCTCCTACGAGCAGTACTTC.

The DNA for the CDR3 is TGCAGCGCCTCTCCGGGCGATACTGGGGCAGATACGCAGTATTTT. Residues: CSASPGDTGADTQYF. V usage is TRBV29-1 and J usage is TRBJ2-3; D uncertain. The V and J ends lost 7 bases and 4 bases respectively, with 21 bases between them. This CDR3 region has 15 residues. Germline V CDR1 and CDR2: SQVTM, ANQGSEA.

The count of this clone is one. The chain couples TRBV7-2 to TRBJ2-2, with 8 nucleotides matching TRBD2. V gave up 4 bases and J gave up 5 bases; unmatched junction bases: 12. The CDR3 totals 17 residues. Germline CDR1 SGHTA, CDR2 FQGNSA. CDR3 DNA sequence: TGTGCCAGCAGCTCATACTGGGCCTCGGGAGGGACCGGGGAGCTGTTTTTT. This sequence encodes CASSSYWASGGTGELFF.

This chain uses TRBV2 with TRBJ1-6; D might be TRBD1 (6 bases). CDR1 SNHLY and CDR2 FYNNEI come from the germline V gene. The CDR3 extends over 13 amino acids. The germline V and J ends were trimmed by 6 bases and 9 bases, with 12 bases remaining between them. CDR3 nucleotide sequence: TGTGCCAGCAGACAGGGCGGGCGTTCACCCCTCCACTTT. Translation gives CASRQGGRSPLHF.

The chain uses TRBV5-4 and TRBJ2-5, with D unresolved. Germline V gives CDR1 SGHNT, CDR2 YYREEE (reference sequence). This CDR3 is built from 12 residues. Trimming took 3 bases from V and 2 from J, leaving 5 bases between them. DNA for the CDR3: TGTGCCAGCAGCTCGTCACAAGAGACCCAGTACTTC. It translates to CASSSSQETQYF.

The chain joins TRBV5-6 to TRBJ2-3, with D perhaps TRBD1 or TRBD2 (6 bases each). V gave up 2 bases and J gave up 2 bases, with 12 bases separating them. This CDR3 is 15 amino acids long. Germline V gene lookup returns CDR1 SGHDT and CDR2 YYEEEE. Here the CDR3 DNA reads TGTGCCAGCAGCTTACCGGGGGCGATCACAGATACGCAGTATTTT. Protein product: CASSLPGAITDTQYF.

The genes are TRBV10-3 and TRBJ1-5; 7 nucleotides line up with TRBD1. The J segment lost 4 bases and the V segment lost 10 bases, leaving 10 bases of the junction unmatched. This CDR3 has 14 amino acids. Per germline, CDR1 ENHRY and CDR2 SYGVKD. The CDR3 reads CATQSTGNNQPQHF. The DNA for the CDR3 is TGTGCCACCCAATCGACAGGGAATAATCAGCCCCAGCATTTT.

The chain recombines TRBV6-1 with TRBJ1-1; 7 positions agree with TRBD1. The CDR3 spans 14 residues. The trim removed 6 bases at V and 4 bases at J, leaving 8 bases unmatched. CDR1 and CDR2 from the germline V gene are MNHNS and SASEGT. In nucleotides, the CDR3 is TGTGCCAGCAGCGACTACAGGGGAGGCACTGAAGCTTTCTTT. It is translated as CASSDYRGGTEAFF.

The chain links TRBV10-1 to TRBJ2-1, with a possible D match to TRBD2 (5 bases). V lost 6 bases to trimming and J lost 3 bases, with 12 bases between them. This CDR3 is 14 amino acids long. Germline CDR1 reads WNHNN; CDR2 reads SYGVQD (reference sequence). The CDR3 protein is CASSPGLDYNEQFF. The CDR3 nucleotides are TGCGCCAGCAGCCCCGGACTGGACTACAATGAGCAGTTCTTC.

The chain employs TRBV18 and TRBJ2-3; the match to TRBD2 covers 7 bases. This CDR3 has 14 residues. V lost 2 bases, J lost 6 bases, and 5 bases stayed unmatched. The germline V gene has CDR1 KGHSH and CDR2 LQKENI. This CDR3 reads CASSPTAGVDTQYF. In DNA, the CDR3 is TGTGCCAGCTCACCAACGGCGGGGGTCGATACGCAGTATTTT.

This clone has only a few counts. The V and J genes are TRBV7-2 and TRBJ1-1; possible D gene TRBD1, 5 bases. The CDR3 has 12 residues. With 2 bases removed from V and 11 bases from J, the gap between germline ends came to 12 bases. CDR1 SGHTA and CDR2 FQGNSA come from the germline V gene. As DNA, the CDR3 is TGTGCCAGCAGCTTATGGCCGGCAGGGGCTTTCTTT. Protein: CASSLWPAGAFF.

This sequence joins TRBV29-1 and TRBJ1-5, with D possibly TRBD1 on 5 matching bases. Trimming shortened V by 7 bases and J by 3 bases, and 16 bases separated the two germline ends. Germline CDR1 is SQVTM and CDR2 is ANQGSEA. The CDR3 is 14 residues long. CDR3 residues: CSALLGGFNQPQHF. The CDR3, as DNA: TGCAGCGCCCTGCTGGGGGGATTCAATCAGCCCCAGCATTTT.

V and J are TRBV10-3 and TRBJ2-7; D is unclear. Germline-derived CDR1 and CDR2 are ENHRY and SYGVKD. This CDR3 has 12 amino acids. V was shortened by 5 bases and J by 2 bases, with 7 bases between the two germline ends. Written as DNA, the CDR3 is TGTGCCATCAGTAGCAGTACCTACGAGCAGTACTTC. It translates to CAISSSTYEQYF.

The chain employs TRBV7-2 and TRBJ2-5; 10 nucleotides align to TRBD2. Germline CDR1 reads SGHTA; CDR2 reads FQGNSA. J gave up 5 bases and V 1 base, and 7 bases lay outside the gene matches. The CDR3 consists of 16 residues. The CDR3 nucleotides are TGTGCCAGCAGCTTAGAAGTAGCGGGGGGAGGGGAGACCCAGTACTTC. Translated, it gives CASSLEVAGGGETQYF. Full variable domain (rest looked up from reference TRBV7-2 and TRBJ2-5): GAGVSQSPSNKVTEKGKDVELRCDPISGHTALYWYRQSLGQGLEFLIYFQGNSAPDKSGLPSDRFSAERTGGSVSTLTIQRTQQEDSAVYLCASSLEVAGGGETQYFGPGTRLLVL.

The genes are TRBV12-5 and TRBJ2-1, with 8 bases that match TRBD2. The CDR3 loop spans 17 amino acids. The junction had 12 bases not matched to a gene; V was cut back by 4 bases and J by 4 bases. Per the germline V gene, CDR1 is LGHNT and CDR2 is FRNRAP. The CDR3 spells CASGSTMTSVIYNEQFF. The CDR3, as DNA: TGTGCTAGTGGTTCGACGATGACTAGCGTTATATACAATGAGCAGTTCTTC. Filled out from reference TRBV12-5 and TRBJ2-1, the complete variable domain reads DARVTQTPRHKVTEMGQEVTMRCQPILGHNTVFWYRQTMMQGLELLAYFRNRAPLDDSGMPKDRFSAEMPDATLATLKIQPSEPRDSAVYFCASGSTMTSVIYNEQFFGPGTRLTVL.